The next 20 T cell receptor beta chains were all read from a single sample in a study of blood T cell repertoires in COVID-19. Assay used: immunoSEQ multiplex PCR; TCRdb lists only in-frame clones, some missing. The table includes fewer than 200,000 clones, around 83% detected once. The specimen sequenced was PBMCs or T cells enriched from blood (not recorded which). The receptor set was obtained from a woman between 50 and 59 years old in a cohort exposed to, infected with or recovered from COVID-19 (not recorded which).

This rearrangement joins TRBV6-5 to TRBJ1-5; 10 nucleotides match TRBD1. The germline gives CDR1 MNHEY, CDR2 SVGAGI. This CDR3 region has 14 residues. The V and J ends lost 8 bases and 4 bases, in that order; junction bases with no gene match: 5. CDR3 region: CASSDRGQNQPQHF. The CDR3 coding sequence is TGTGCCAGCTCAGACAGGGGGCAAAATCAGCCCCAGCATTTT.

The V and J genes are TRBV6-5 and TRBJ1-1; D is undetermined. Looked up from germline, CDR1 is MNHEY and CDR2 is SVGAGI. This CDR3 spans 14 amino acids. The V and J ends lost 2 bases and 5 bases respectively, with 12 bases between them. In DNA form, the CDR3 reads TGTGCCAGCAGTTACGCAGGCATAATGACTGAAGCTTTCTTT. It specifies CASSYAGIMTEAFF.

This clone was detected only once. The chain joins TRBV19 to TRBJ2-3; 13 nucleotides align to TRBD2. The germline V gene encodes CDR1 LNHDA and CDR2 SQIVND (reference sequence). With 5 bases clipped from V and 3 bases from J, the junction kept 2 bases outside the gene matches. The CDR3 sequence is 15 residues long. The CDR3 here is CASSPTSGGTDTQYF. CDR3 sequence (DNA): TGTGCCAGTAGTCCGACTAGCGGGGGGACAGATACGCAGTATTTT.

V usage is TRBV29-1 and J usage is TRBJ2-5, with TRBD2 as a possible D gene (6 bases). With 4 bases removed from V and 4 bases from J, the gap between germline ends came to 13 bases. The CDR3 totals 13 residues. Germline V lookup: CDR1 SQVTM, CDR2 ANQGSEA. The CDR3 coding sequence is TGCAGCGTTGGAGAGCTGGGAGGAGAGACCCAGTACTTC. Translation gives CSVGELGGETQYF.

The gene calls are TRBV9 and TRBJ2-3; D remains ambiguous. Trimming took 4 bases from V and 3 from J, leaving 9 bases between them. The CDR3 contains 13 residues. The germline V gene has CDR1 SGDLS and CDR2 YYNGEE. This CDR3 reads CASSPELTDTQYF. CDR3 DNA: TGTGCCAGCAGCCCAGAATTAACAGATACGCAGTATTTT. Full variable domain (rest looked up from reference TRBV9 and TRBJ2-3): DSGVTQTPKHLITATGQRVTLRCSPRSGDLSVYWYQQSLDQGLQFLIQYYNGEERAKGNILERFSAQQFPDLHSELNLSSLELGDSALYFCASSPELTDTQYFGPGTRLTVL.

The chain carries TRBV27 and TRBJ2-3; possible D gene TRBD1, 5 bases. CDR1 and CDR2 (germline): MNHEY, SMNVEV (reference sequence). CDR3 length: 13 amino acids. V was cut by 2 bases and J by 5 bases, with 8 bases left in between. This chain's CDR3 is CASSLQGVDTQYF. The CDR3 bases are TGTGCCAGCAGTTTACAGGGCGTAGATACGCAGTATTTT.

The chain links TRBV9 to TRBJ2-1; 7 bases are shared with TRBD2. The V and J ends lost 1 base and 2 bases, in that order; junction bases with no gene match: 3. CDR1 SGDLS and CDR2 YYNGEE come from the germline V gene. The CDR3 is 15 amino acids. The CDR3 sequence: CASSVLAVPYNEQFF. The CDR3 DNA reads as TGTGCCAGCAGCGTACTAGCGGTGCCCTACAATGAGCAGTTCTTC. The full variable domain, rest sourced from reference TRBV9 and TRBJ2-1, is DSGVTQTPKHLITATGQRVTLRCSPRSGDLSVYWYQQSLDQGLQFLIQYYNGEERAKGNILERFSAQQFPDLHSELNLSSLELGDSALYFCASSVLAVPYNEQFFGPGTRLTVL.

CDR3 amino acids: CASRVSTSGNPNNEQYF. DNA for the CDR3: TGTGCCAGCAGGGTCTCCACTAGCGGCAATCCGAATAACGAGCAGTACTTC. V gene TRBV11-2 combines with J gene TRBJ2-7; 8 nucleotides agree with TRBD2. The CDR3 runs 17 residues. After removal of 6 bases from V and 5 bases from J, the junction contained 18 bases not matched to a gene. CDR1 is SGHAT and CDR2 is FQNNGV in the germline V gene.

This chain links TRBV27 with TRBJ1-1; D is unclear. The CDR3 runs to 16 residues. Trimming pared 0 bases from V and 7 bases from J, leaving 18 bases between. Germline assignment: CDR1 MNHEY and CDR2 SMNVEV (reference sequence). The CDR3 region is CASSLSPSLRTVEAFF. In DNA, the CDR3 is TGTGCCAGCAGTTTATCCCCCTCACTCCGAACGGTTGAAGCTTTCTTT.

The chain joins TRBV30 to TRBJ2-1; 7 positions match TRBD2. V trimming: 5 bases; J trimming: 0 bases; junction bases outside the gene matches: 10. The CDR3 is made up of 16 amino acids. The germline CDR1 and CDR2 sequences are GTSNPN and SVGIG (reference sequence). The CDR3 region is CAWGATSAISYNEQFF. For the CDR3, the DNA is TGTGCCTGGGGAGCCACTAGCGCCATCTCCTACAATGAGCAGTTCTTC.

At least ten counts were recorded for this clone. The rearrangement joins TRBV19 to TRBJ2-7; the D gene is possibly TRBD1 (6 bases). CDR1 and CDR2 from the germline V gene are LNHDA and SQIVND (reference sequence). The CDR3 runs 13 residues. Trimming pared 4 bases from V and 7 bases from J, leaving 14 bases between. CDR3 in DNA: TGTGCCAGTAGTACCGGGCCAGGGGAAGAGCAGTACTTC. It encodes CASSTGPGEEQYF.

V usage is TRBV10-3 and J usage is TRBJ2-1; TRBD2 agrees at 9 bases. V dropped 3 bases and J dropped 6; count of bases not matched to a gene: 12. In germline, CDR1 is ENHRY, CDR2 SYGVKD. The CDR3 runs 17 residues. CDR3 region: CAISDVGGGAFLNEQFF. The CDR3 region has the DNA TGTGCCATCAGTGACGTCGGCGGGGGGGCGTTCCTCAATGAGCAGTTCTTC.

This chain uses TRBV3-1 (or the pseudogene TRBV3-2) with TRBJ1-2; possibly TRBD1 for D (6 bases). Trimming stripped 0 bases from V and 3 bases from J, with 8 bases between. CDR1 and CDR2 from the germline V gene are LGHDT and YNNKEL (reference sequence). There are 14 residues in the CDR3. The CDR3 DNA reads TGTGCCAGCAGCCAAGAAACAGGGTACTATGGCTACACCTTC. Translation gives CASSQETGYYGYTF.

Regarding this clone: Germline is not matched at one junction end, which may reflect a read error. V is TRBV7-7 and J is TRBJ2-1, with 8 bases lining up with TRBD2. CDR1 and CDR2 (germline): SSHAT, FNYEAQ (reference sequence). This CDR3 is built from 18 residues. CDR3 nucleotide sequence: TGTGCTAGCAGCACAACGGCCACGGTAACGGGAGGGGGTAATGAGCAGTTCTTC. This codes for CASSTTATVTGGGNEQFF.

This clone was recorded once. The V and J genes are TRBV10-2 and TRBJ2-4, with 12 bases lining up with TRBD1. This CDR3 spans 15 amino acids. CDR1 and CDR2 (germline): WSHSY, SAAADI. Germline trimming cut 6 bases from V and 6 bases from J; bases unmatched to any gene: 6. The CDR3 protein is CASRGQGAFRNIQYF. The CDR3 DNA is TGCGCCAGCAGGGGACAGGGGGCGTTTCGAAACATTCAGTACTTC.

The rearrangement joins TRBV27 to TRBJ1-1; the match to TRBD1 covers 9 bases. The CDR3 runs to 16 residues. CDR1 MNHEY and CDR2 SMNVEV come from the germline V gene (reference sequence). V lost 6 bases and J lost 1; bases outside the gene matches: 9. In DNA, the CDR3 is TGTGCCAGCAGCACTAGAACAGGGGGCCGGAACACTGAAGCTTTCTTT. Its translation: CASSTRTGGRNTEAFF.

The chain uses TRBV4-2 and TRBJ2-3, with 9 nucleotides matching TRBD1. The CDR3 runs to 16 residues. In germline, CDR1 is LGHNA, CDR2 YNFKEQ. After removal of 4 bases from V and 10 bases from J, the junction contained 15 bases not matched to a gene. The CDR3 region has the DNA TGTGCCAGCAGCCCCCGGTCGGGACAGGGTTTCAATGCGCAGTATTTT. Translation: CASSPRSGQGFNAQYF.

V usage is TRBV10-1 and J usage is TRBJ1-2, with D perhaps matching TRBD1 (5 bases). Germline V gives CDR1 WNHNN, CDR2 SYGVQD (reference sequence). V was shortened by 3 bases and J by 8 bases, with 19 bases between the two germline ends. The CDR3 spans 15 residues. The CDR3 is CASSETRERLRGYTF. CDR3 nucleotides: TGCGCCAGCAGTGAAACCAGGGAACGACTTCGGGGCTACACCTTC.

CDR3 sequence (DNA): TGTGCCAGCAGCTTATCCCTTGGGACAGGCTACAATGAGCAGTTCTTC. As protein: CASSLSLGTGYNEQFF. The chain employs TRBV11-2 and TRBJ2-1; TRBD1 matches at 8 bases. With V trimmed by 2 bases and J by 3 bases, 6 bases remained unmatched. The CDR3 totals 16 residues. Germline loops: CDR1 SGHAT, CDR2 FQNNGV.

The chain carries TRBV28 and TRBJ2-7; perhaps TRBD2 as D (6 bases). V shed 2 bases and J shed 6 bases, with 11 bases lying between them. Per germline, CDR1 MDHEN and CDR2 SYDVKM. This CDR3 region has 13 residues. The CDR3 nucleotides are TGTGCCAGCAGTTTAAGGCCACTAGCCGAGCAGTACTTC. This translates into CASSLRPLAEQYF.